This TCR beta chain appears in the sequencing data of a study of human T cells and chemical hapten exposure. One entry per CDR3 protein results from TCRdb running MiXCR on the RACE reads. This sample has tens of thousands of distinct CDR3 sequences; over 8% occur once, and the top ten carry 13% to 15%. This clonotype has more than one count but fewer than ten. Germline V gives CDR1 SGHTA, CDR2 FQGNSA. The CDR3 has 13 amino acids. Trimming took 6 bases from V and 8 from J, leaving 16 bases between them. Time point meaning: pre-sensitization, week 0. The treatment here: therapeutic diphenylcyclopropenone sensitization with weekly scalp DPC.

The chain is built from TRBV7-2 and TRBJ1-1; D uncertain. The sequence was collected from a woman between 35 and 50 years old with alopecia areata. Some clones in this sample may be carry-over from other donors' samples. This specimen consisted of whole blood, obtained in connection with sensitization to the hapten diphenylcyclopropenone (DPC). Here the CDR3 reads CASSPTPGTEAFF. The DNA of the CDR3 is TGTGCCAGCAGTCCGACCCCAGGAACCGAAGCTTTCTTT.